This T cell receptor beta chain appears in the sequencing data of a study of human T cells and chemical hapten exposure (dated by TCRdb to about 2021). The study in broad terms: For sensitization, 2% DPC in acetone was applied to an approximately 2 cm by approximately 2 cm area of upper inner arm skin. Most of the patients in the cohort were female, and the cohort covered alopecia areata with under or over 50% scalp involvement, alopecia totalis and alopecia universalis. Patch testing was performed on the upper back with Finn chambers containing 0.01% DPC, and the patch tests were scored after 6 days according to International Contact Dermatitis Research Group standards. In alopecia patients, the study followed how the peripheral blood TCR repertoire changed in vivo over primary and secondary sensitization to diphenylcyclopropenone (DPC), a hapten. Libraries were pooled for sequencing, and variation in per-sample TCR yields was attributed mainly to small differences in library volumes within the pool. Blood samples were taken from patients before sensitization (week 0) and then at 2, 6 and about 24 weeks after DPC sensitization. Some 29 alopecia patients gave blood for TCR sequencing at one to four time points (pre-sensitization, 2, 6 and 24 weeks). Patients additionally received weekly therapeutic DPC doses to the scalp throughout the roughly 25-week study period.

In this sample, this clonotype turned up many times. No antigen is known for it. Base qualities are not provided; no much larger clone lies one nucleotide away. Read against the paper, the sample's time point label means: patch test 2, 6 weeks after DPC sensitization. The treatment or condition label corresponds to: therapeutic diphenylcyclopropenone sensitization with weekly scalp DPC. At every patch-test visit, the blood draw took place before the patch test was put on. Patients were considered eligible if aged 18 to 70, diagnosed with alopecia and deemed suitable for DPC therapy, and patients were excluded if pregnant. Total RNA was extracted from unfractionated whole blood that had been collected in Tempus Blood RNA tubes. Trimming removed 6 bases from V and 3 bases from J, leaving 16 bases between the germline ends. Looking up the germline V gene yields CDR1 ENHRY and CDR2 SYGVKD. From cysteine to phenylalanine, the CDR3 is 15 amino acids long. Kept here is only the CDR3 DNA, which spans 45 bases and is read in frame from base 1.

Library creation used RACE. The sample was run on a NextSeq 500. During library preparation, unique molecular identifiers were attached to individual cDNA molecules so that TCRs could be counted in a quantitative, reproducible way. Each blood RNA sample was used to sequence both TCR alpha and TCR beta chains. Per the source publication's procedure: A median of roughly 98,000 TCRs per sample was observed, with a range of 23,224 to 690,600. The Decombinator software suite was used to annotate the V, J and CDR3 of the TCR reads. For PS versus PT1 abundance plots, all samples were subsampled to the same number of TCRs (28,000). TCRs were defined as expanded if absent before sensitization and observed at least eight times at the 2-week time point. TCRdb reran the public reads through fastp at Q25 and MiXCR, keeping productive beta chains. Every entry covers one CDR3 protein and lists the most common genes and DNA from its rows. These V and J calls derive from TCRdb rather than the authors' analysis. The sample contains tens of thousands of distinct CDR3 sequences, roughly 10% of them found a single time. Approximately 2.5% of the sample is taken by the ten largest.

General study outcomes and caveats: Expanded TCRs formed significantly more large CDR3 similarity clusters than pre-sensitization or healthy control sets, consistent with antigen-driven responses. All patients had alopecia, a presumed autoimmune disease, so their immune response might differ from that of healthy individuals. The number of PT1 expanded TCRs positively correlated with patch test score, significant at thresholds 8, 16 and 32 but not 4. DPC sensitization did not change the number of TCRs with a frequency above 1 in 1000, and there was no evidence of changes in global repertoire structure. Repeated subsampling changed both the strength of the expansion versus patch-test correlation and the threshold at which that correlation became significant.

The sample consisted of whole blood, taken in connection with sensitization to the hapten diphenylcyclopropenone (DPC). The source is a woman aged 25 to 39 with alopecia areata. Some clones in this sample may be carry-over from other donors' samples. The rearranged segments are TRBV10-3 and TRBJ2-3; TRBD2 is possibly the D segment (5 matching bases). The CDR3 amino acid sequence is: CAIRFEASPTDTQYF. The DNA sequence reads TGTGCCATCAGGTTCGAAGCTAGCCCAACAGATACGCAGTATTTT.